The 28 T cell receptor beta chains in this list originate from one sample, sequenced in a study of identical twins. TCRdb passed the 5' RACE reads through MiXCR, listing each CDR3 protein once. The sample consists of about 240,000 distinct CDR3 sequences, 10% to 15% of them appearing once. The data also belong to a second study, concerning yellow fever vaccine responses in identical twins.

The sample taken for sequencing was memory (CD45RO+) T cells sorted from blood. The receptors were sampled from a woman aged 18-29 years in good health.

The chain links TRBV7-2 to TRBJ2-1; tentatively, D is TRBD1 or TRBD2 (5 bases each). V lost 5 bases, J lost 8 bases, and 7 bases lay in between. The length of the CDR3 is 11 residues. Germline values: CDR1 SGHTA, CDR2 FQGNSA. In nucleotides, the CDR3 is TGTGCCAGCAGCCGAGGGGATGAGCAGTTCTTC. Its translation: CASSRGDEQFF.

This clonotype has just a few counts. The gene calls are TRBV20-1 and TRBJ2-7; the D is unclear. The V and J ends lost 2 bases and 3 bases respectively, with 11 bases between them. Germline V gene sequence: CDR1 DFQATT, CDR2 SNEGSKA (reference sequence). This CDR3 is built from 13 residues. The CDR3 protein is CSARNPQDYEQYF. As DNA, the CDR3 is TGCAGTGCTAGAAACCCGCAGGACTACGAGCAGTACTTC.

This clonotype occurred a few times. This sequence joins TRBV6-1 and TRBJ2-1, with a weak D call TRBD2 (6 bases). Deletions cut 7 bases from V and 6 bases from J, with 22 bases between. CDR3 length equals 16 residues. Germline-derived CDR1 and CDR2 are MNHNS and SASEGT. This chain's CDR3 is CASTGGAFRVRNEQFF. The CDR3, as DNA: TGTGCCAGCACCGGCGGGGCGTTTCGGGTCCGCAATGAGCAGTTCTTC.

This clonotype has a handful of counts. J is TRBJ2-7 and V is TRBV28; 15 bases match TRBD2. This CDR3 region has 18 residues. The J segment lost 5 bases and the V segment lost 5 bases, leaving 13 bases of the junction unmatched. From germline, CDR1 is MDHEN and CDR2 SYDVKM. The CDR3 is CASSPGLAGGSVMDEQYF. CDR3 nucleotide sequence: TGTGCCAGCAGTCCGGGACTAGCGGGAGGTTCCGTTATGGACGAGCAGTACTTC.

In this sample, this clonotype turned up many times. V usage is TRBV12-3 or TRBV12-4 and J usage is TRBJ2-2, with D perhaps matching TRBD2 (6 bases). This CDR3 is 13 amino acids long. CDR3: CVTLGGETGELFF. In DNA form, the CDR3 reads TGTGTGACCCTGGGAGGAGAGACCGGGGAGCTGTTTTTT.

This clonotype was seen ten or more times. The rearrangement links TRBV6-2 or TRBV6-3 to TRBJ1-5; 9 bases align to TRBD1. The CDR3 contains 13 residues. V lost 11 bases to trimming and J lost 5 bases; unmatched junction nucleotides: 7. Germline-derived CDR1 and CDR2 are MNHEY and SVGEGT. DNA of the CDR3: TGTGCCGCAGGGACAGGGATTCATCAGCCCCAGCATTTT. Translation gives CAAGTGIHQPQHF.

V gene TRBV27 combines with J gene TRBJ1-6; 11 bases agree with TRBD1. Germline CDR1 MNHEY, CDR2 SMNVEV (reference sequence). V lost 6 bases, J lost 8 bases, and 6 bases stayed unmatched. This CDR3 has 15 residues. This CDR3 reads CASRTGTGGDSPLHF. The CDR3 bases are TGTGCCAGCAGAACGGGGACAGGGGGAGATTCACCCCTCCACTTT.

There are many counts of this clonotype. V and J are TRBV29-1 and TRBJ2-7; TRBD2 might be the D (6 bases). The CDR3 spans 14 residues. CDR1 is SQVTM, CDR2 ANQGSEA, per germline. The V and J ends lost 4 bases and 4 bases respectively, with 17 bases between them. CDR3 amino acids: CSVVPLDGGYEQYF. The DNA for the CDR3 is TGCAGCGTTGTGCCCCTCGACGGGGGTTACGAGCAGTACTTC.

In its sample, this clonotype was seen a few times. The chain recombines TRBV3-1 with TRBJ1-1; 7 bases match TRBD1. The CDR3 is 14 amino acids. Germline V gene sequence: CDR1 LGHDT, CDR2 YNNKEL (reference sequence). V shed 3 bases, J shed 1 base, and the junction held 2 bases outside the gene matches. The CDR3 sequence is CASSQRQGNTEAFF. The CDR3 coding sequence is TGTGCCAGCAGCCAGAGACAGGGGAACACTGAAGCTTTCTTT.

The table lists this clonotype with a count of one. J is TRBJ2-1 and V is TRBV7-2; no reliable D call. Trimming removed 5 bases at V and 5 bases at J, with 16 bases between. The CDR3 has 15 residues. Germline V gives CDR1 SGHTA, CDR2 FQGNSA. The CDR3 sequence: CASSGDCEANNEQFF. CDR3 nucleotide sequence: TGTGCCAGCAGCGGAGATTGCGAAGCAAACAATGAGCAGTTCTTC.

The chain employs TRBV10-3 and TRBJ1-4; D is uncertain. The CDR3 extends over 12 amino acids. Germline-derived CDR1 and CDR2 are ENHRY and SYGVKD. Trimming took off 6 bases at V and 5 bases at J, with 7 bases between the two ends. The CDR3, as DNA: TGTGCCATCAGCCCTACCAATGAAAAACTGTTTTTT. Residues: CAISPTNEKLFF.

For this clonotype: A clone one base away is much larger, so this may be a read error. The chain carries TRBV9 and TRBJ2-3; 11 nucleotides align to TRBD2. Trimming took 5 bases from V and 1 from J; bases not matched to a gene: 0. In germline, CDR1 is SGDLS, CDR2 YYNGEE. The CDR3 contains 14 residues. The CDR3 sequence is CASRTSGGTDTQYF. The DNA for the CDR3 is TGTGCCAGCAGGACTAGCGGGGGCACAGATACGCAGTATTTT.

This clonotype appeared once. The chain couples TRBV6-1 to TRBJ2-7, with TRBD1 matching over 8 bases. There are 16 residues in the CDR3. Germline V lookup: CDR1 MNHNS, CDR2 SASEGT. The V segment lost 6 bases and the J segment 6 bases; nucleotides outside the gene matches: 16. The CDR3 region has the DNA TGTGCCAGCAGCCAGGGGGCCGGCGGTTCCCTAAGCGAGCAGTACTTC. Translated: CASSQGAGGSLSEQYF.

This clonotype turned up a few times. The CDR3 loop reads CASLASGATLSGEQYF. The CDR3 DNA is TGTGCCAGCTTGGCTTCCGGGGCGACTCTATCTGGAGAGCAGTACTTC. This rearrangement joins TRBV6-2 or TRBV6-3 to TRBJ2-7; D assignment may be TRBD1 or TRBD2 (5 bases each). CDR1 and CDR2 from the germline V gene are MNHEY and SVGEGT. The germline V and J ends were trimmed by 8 bases and 7 bases, with 27 bases remaining between them. The CDR3 sequence is 16 residues long.

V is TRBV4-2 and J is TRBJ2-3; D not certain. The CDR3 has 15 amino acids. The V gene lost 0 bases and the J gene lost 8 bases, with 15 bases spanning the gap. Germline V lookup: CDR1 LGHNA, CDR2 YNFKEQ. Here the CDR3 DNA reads TGTGCCAGCAGCCAAGAGATTGACCCGGATCGTACGCAGTATTTT. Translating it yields CASSQEIDPDRTQYF.

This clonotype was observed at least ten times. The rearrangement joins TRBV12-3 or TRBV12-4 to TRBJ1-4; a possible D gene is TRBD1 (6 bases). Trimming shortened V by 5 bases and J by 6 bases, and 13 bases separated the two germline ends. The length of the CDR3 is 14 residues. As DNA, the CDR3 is TGTGCCAGCAGTCCCCCCAGGGGCTATGAAAAACTGTTTTTT. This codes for CASSPPRGYEKLFF.

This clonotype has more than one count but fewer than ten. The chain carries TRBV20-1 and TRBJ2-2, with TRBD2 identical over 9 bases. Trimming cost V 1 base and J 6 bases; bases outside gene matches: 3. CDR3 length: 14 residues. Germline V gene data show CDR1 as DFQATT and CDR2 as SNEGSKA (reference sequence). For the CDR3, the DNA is TGCAGTGCTAGAGCGTCTAGCGGGGCCGGGGAGCTGTTTTTT. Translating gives CSARASSGAGELFF.

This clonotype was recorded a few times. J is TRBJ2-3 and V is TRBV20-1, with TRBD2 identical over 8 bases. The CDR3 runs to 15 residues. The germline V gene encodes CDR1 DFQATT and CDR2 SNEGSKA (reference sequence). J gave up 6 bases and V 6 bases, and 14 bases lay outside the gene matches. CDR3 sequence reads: CSAPRFGRARDTQYF. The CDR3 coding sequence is TGCAGTGCGCCTCGGTTCGGGAGGGCTAGGGATACGCAGTATTTT.

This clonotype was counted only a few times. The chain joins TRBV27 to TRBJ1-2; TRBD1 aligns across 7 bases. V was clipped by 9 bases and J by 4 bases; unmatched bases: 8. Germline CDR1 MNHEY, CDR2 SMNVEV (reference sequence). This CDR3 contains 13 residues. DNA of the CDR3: TGTGCCAGTGGGAGAGGGGGCCTCTATGGCTACACCTTC. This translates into CASGRGGLYGYTF.

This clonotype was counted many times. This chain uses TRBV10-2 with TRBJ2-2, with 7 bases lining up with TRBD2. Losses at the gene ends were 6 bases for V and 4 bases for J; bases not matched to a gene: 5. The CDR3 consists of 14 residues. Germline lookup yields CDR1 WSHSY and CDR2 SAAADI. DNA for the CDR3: TGCGCCAGCAGCCTAGCGGTTGGCACCGGGGAGCTGTTTTTT. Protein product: CASSLAVGTGELFF.

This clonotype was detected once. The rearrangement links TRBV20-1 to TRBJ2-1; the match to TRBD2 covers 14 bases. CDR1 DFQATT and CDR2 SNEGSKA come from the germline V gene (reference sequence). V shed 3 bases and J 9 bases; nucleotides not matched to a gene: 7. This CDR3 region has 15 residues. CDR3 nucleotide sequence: TGCAGTGCTAGGGAGACTAGCGGGAGGGCTATTGAGCAGTTCTTC. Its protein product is CSARETSGRAIEQFF.

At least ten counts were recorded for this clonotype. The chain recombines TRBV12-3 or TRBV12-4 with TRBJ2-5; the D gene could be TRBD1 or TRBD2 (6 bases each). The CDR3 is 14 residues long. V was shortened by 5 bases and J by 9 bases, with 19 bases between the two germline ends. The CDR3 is CASSPTGAESAQYF. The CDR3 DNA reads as TGTGCCAGCAGTCCTACGGGGGCCGAAAGCGCCCAGTACTTC.

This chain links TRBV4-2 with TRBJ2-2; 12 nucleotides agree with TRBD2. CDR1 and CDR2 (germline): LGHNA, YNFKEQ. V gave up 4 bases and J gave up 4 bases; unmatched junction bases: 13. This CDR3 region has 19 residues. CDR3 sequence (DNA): TGTGCCAGCAGCCCGTCTTCTTTGACTAGCGGGGGAGCCACCGGGGAGCTGTTTTTT. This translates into CASSPSSLTSGGATGELFF.

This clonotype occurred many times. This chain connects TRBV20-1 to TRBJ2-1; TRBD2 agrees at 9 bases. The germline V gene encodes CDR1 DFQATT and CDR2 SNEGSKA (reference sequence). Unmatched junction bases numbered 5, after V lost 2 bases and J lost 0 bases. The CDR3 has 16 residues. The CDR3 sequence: CSARSIAGASYNEQFF. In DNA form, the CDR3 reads TGCAGTGCTAGATCAATAGCGGGGGCCTCCTACAATGAGCAGTTCTTC.

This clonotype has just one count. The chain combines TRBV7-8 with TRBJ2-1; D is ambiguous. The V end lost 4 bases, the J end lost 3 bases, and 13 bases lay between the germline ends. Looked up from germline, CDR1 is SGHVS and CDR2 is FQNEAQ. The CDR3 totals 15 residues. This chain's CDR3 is CASSSAGRSYNEQFF. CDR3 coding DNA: TGTGCCAGCAGCTCGGCCGGGCGGAGCTACAATGAGCAGTTCTTC. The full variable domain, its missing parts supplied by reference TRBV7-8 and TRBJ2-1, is GAGVSQSPRYKVAKRGQDVALRCDPISGHVSLFWYQQALGQGPEFLTYFQNEAQLDKSGLPSDRFFAERPEGSVSTLKIQRTQQEDSAVYLCASSSAGRSYNEQFFGPGTRLTVL.

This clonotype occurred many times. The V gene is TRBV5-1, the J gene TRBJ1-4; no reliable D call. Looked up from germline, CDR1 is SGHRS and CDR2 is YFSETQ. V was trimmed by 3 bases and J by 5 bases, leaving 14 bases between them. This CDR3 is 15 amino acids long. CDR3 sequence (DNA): TGCGCCAGCAGCTACGAGGGAGCACCGAATGAAAAACTGTTTTTT. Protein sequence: CASSYEGAPNEKLFF.

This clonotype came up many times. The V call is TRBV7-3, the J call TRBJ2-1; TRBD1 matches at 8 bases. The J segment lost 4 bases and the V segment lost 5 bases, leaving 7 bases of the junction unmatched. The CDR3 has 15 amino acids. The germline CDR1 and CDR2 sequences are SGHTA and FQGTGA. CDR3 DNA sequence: TGTGCCAGCAGCCCTGACAGGGGATCTTACAATGAGCAGTTCTTC. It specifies CASSPDRGSYNEQFF.

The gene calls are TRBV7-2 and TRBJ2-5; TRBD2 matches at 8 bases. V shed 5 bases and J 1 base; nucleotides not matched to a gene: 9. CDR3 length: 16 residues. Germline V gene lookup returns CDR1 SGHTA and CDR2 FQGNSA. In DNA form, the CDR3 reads TGTGCCAGCAGCCAGAGACTAGCGTCGACCCAAGAGACCCAGTACTTC. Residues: CASSQRLASTQETQYF.